This T cell receptor beta chain was retrieved from a study of blood T cell repertoires in COVID-19. Study context: PBMCs, B-cell-depleted T cells, or T cells were the source of the cDNA or gDNA that made up the material.

This clone was seen once. Clones were sequenced by immunoSEQ multiplex PCR, and TCRdb holds only the in-frame ones, with some missing. The sample lists about 130,000 clones; about four fifths were seen once. In Seattle, patients joined the study during active infection and were tracked longitudinally. Germline trimming cut 6 bases from V and 3 bases from J; bases unmatched to any gene: 4. This CDR3 has 14 amino acids. Looked up from germline, CDR1 is MNHNY and CDR2 is SVGAGI (reference sequence). Sequencing used peripheral blood. The rearrangement joins TRBV6-6 to TRBJ1-5, with TRBD1 matching over 8 bases. This TCR was recovered from a man aged 25-40 years with COVID-19, enrolled during active disease. CDR3 amino acids: CASSGQGDNQPQHF. CDR3 coding DNA: TGTGCCAGCAGCGGACAGGGAGACAATCAGCCCCAGCATTTT.